These 16 T cell receptor beta chains were sequenced from one sample in a study of T-cell memory formation after mild COVID-19. Each CDR3 protein is one row after TCRdb ran MiXCR on the 5' RACE reads. The sample lists about 150,000 distinct CDR3 sequences, less than 40% seen once, with around 12% in the top ten. Source material: PBMCs or a T cell subset sorted from them (not recorded which). Receptor source: an adult woman who had mild COVID-19 (a few samples of this study predate the infection). Cell type and time point are not known.

This rearrangement joins TRBV12-3 or TRBV12-4 to TRBJ2-2; 7 nucleotides line up with TRBD1. V lost 2 bases, J lost 5 bases, and 8 bases stayed unmatched. The CDR3 extends over 16 amino acids. The CDR3 loop is CASSLTGTAGTGELFF. The CDR3 bases are TGTGCCAGCAGTTTAACGGGGACAGCAGGTACCGGGGAGCTGTTTTTT.

This clonotype occurred a few times. The rearrangement links TRBV15 to TRBJ2-2; D call uncertain. This CDR3 is 18 amino acids long. Germline loops: CDR1 LNHNV, CDR2 YYDKDF (reference sequence). Trimming took off 0 bases at V and 0 bases at J, with 14 bases between the two ends. CDR3 sequence (DNA): TGTGCCACCAGCAGAGACCCGCTCTACTTCTCGAACACCGGGGAGCTGTTTTTT. This sequence encodes CATSRDPLYFSNTGELFF.

V and J are TRBV29-1 and TRBJ1-1, with D possibly being TRBD1 (5 bases). Trimming left V 2 bases short and J 0 bases short, with 10 bases between. The V gene's germline CDR1 is SQVTM and CDR2 ANQGSEA. This CDR3 comprises 14 residues. The CDR3 protein is CSVELGGMNTEAFF. CDR3 coding DNA: TGCAGCGTTGAACTTGGGGGAATGAACACTGAAGCTTTCTTT.

The V and J genes are TRBV3-1 and TRBJ2-4, with 12 bases aligning to TRBD2. V trimming: 4 bases; J trimming: 8 bases; junction bases outside the gene matches: 12. CDR3 length equals 17 residues. Germline V CDR1 and CDR2: LGHDT, YNNKEL (reference sequence). CDR3 in DNA: TGTGCCAGCAGCCGCTGGAGGACTAGCGGGGCCTCGGACATTCAGTACTTC. Translated, it gives CASSRWRTSGASDIQYF.

This clonotype appeared a few times. CDR3 nucleotide sequence: TGTGCCAGTAGTATTCCGACAGGGGGCATGAACACTGAAGCTTTCTTT. This encodes CASSIPTGGMNTEAFF. The genes are TRBV19 and TRBJ1-1, with 10 nucleotides matching TRBD1. Per germline, CDR1 LNHDA and CDR2 SQIVND (reference sequence). The CDR3 loop spans 16 amino acids. J was trimmed by 0 bases and V by 3 bases; bases with no gene match: 4.

This clonotype was counted between two and nine times. This chain links TRBV18 with TRBJ2-5, with D perhaps matching TRBD1 (5 bases). Germline V gene data show CDR1 as KGHSH and CDR2 as LQKENI. The V and J ends lost 2 bases and 6 bases respectively, with 16 bases between them. This CDR3 contains 15 residues. CDR3: CASSPVAGPRKTQYF. In DNA, the CDR3 is TGTGCCAGCTCACCAGTAGCAGGGCCGCGGAAGACCCAGTACTTC.

CDR3 region: CASSQDRRQGFYNEQFF. In DNA, the CDR3 is TGTGCCAGCAGCCAAGATCGTCGGCAGGGGTTCTACAATGAGCAGTTCTTC. The chain combines TRBV3-1 with TRBJ2-1; a possible D gene is TRBD1 (6 bases). The CDR3 length is 17 residues. The germline V gene encodes CDR1 LGHDT and CDR2 YNNKEL (reference sequence). V gave up 0 bases and J gave up 3 bases, with 15 bases separating them.

This clonotype has a handful of counts. The chain links TRBV5-1 to TRBJ1-3; D is unresolved. Trimming removed 0 bases from V and 5 bases from J, with 15 bases in between. Germline V lookup: CDR1 SGHRS, CDR2 YFSETQ. There are 16 residues in the CDR3. This CDR3 reads CASSLEMMNLRNTIYF. The CDR3 DNA reads as TGCGCCAGCAGCTTGGAGATGATGAATCTCCGAAACACCATATATTTT.

This clonotype appeared a few times. The chain uses TRBV3-1 and TRBJ2-4; unclear D gene. Germline values: CDR1 LGHDT, CDR2 YNNKEL (reference sequence). This CDR3 spans 15 amino acids. Trimming pared 0 bases from V and 3 bases from J, leaving 9 bases between. The CDR3 sequence is CASSQDLIGKNIQYF. The DNA for the CDR3 is TGTGCCAGCAGCCAAGATCTAATTGGCAAAAACATTCAGTACTTC.

This clonotype appeared a few times. The chain joins TRBV7-9 to TRBJ1-1; TRBD1 matches at 11 bases. The CDR3 totals 15 residues. In germline, CDR1 is SEHNR, CDR2 FQNEAQ (reference sequence). V lost 5 bases and J lost 4; bases outside the gene matches: 6. The CDR3 sequence: CASSATGTGGTEAFF. The CDR3 DNA is TGTGCCAGCAGCGCCACCGGGACAGGGGGCACTGAAGCTTTCTTT.

The chain employs TRBV7-8 and TRBJ2-5; TRBD1 aligns across 7 bases. V lost 5 bases to trimming and J lost 2 bases; unmatched junction nucleotides: 2. Germline V gene data show CDR1 as SGHVS and CDR2 as FQNEAQ. The length of the CDR3 is 13 residues. The CDR3 region is CASSQDRQETQYF. The CDR3 nucleotides are TGTGCCAGCAGCCAGGACAGGCAAGAGACCCAGTACTTC.

This chain uses TRBV6-5 with TRBJ1-5; D gene uncertain. The CDR3 is 17 amino acids. CDR1 is MNHEY, CDR2 SVGAGI, per germline. Between the trimmed V and J ends, which lost 2 bases and 6 bases, there was a span of 20 bases. The CDR3 nucleotides read TGTGCCAGCAGTTACCTGCCGGCTACATTTCCTGGTCAGCCCCAGCATTTT. Amino acid sequence: CASSYLPATFPGQPQHF.

The chain is built from TRBV7-3 and TRBJ2-1; 13 bases map to TRBD2. Losses at the gene ends were 5 bases for V and 4 bases for J; bases not matched to a gene: 2. The CDR3 has 15 amino acids. Germline V gene data show CDR1 as SGHTA and CDR2 as FQGTGA. In nucleotides, the CDR3 is TGTGCCAGCAGCACTAGCGGGGGGGAGTACAATGAGCAGTTCTTC. Protein: CASSTSGGEYNEQFF.

This clonotype was counted a few times. The chain joins TRBV5-1 to TRBJ1-2; D possibly corresponds to TRBD1 (5 bases). The length of the CDR3 is 15 residues. V lost 0 bases, J lost 7 bases, and 16 bases lay in between. CDR1 SGHRS and CDR2 YFSETQ come from the germline V gene. The CDR3 loop is CASSLGGIRGGGYTF. CDR3 bases: TGCGCCAGCAGCTTGGGCGGTATTCGTGGGGGTGGCTACACCTTC.

The chain has TRBV7-9 and TRBJ2-3; no clear D. The V gene lost 5 bases and the J gene lost 6 bases, with 18 bases spanning the gap. Germline-derived CDR1 and CDR2 are SEHNR and FQNEAQ (reference sequence). The CDR3 runs 15 residues. Written as DNA, the CDR3 is TGTGCCAGCAGCCGGGTCGGGCCGATGGGCGATACGCAGTATTTT. This gives the protein CASSRVGPMGDTQYF.

This clonotype was seen a handful of times. This chain connects TRBV29-1 to TRBJ1-2; D is unclear. The CDR3 runs to 16 residues. Trimming took 1 base from V and 8 from J, leaving 23 bases between them. Germline CDR1 reads SQVTM; CDR2 reads ANQGSEA. In DNA form, the CDR3 reads TGCAGCGTTGAAGTTGGTGGTCAGGCCCCCTTAGGCGGCTACACCTTC. It specifies CSVEVGGQAPLGGYTF. The full variable domain, its missing parts supplied by reference TRBV29-1 and TRBJ1-2, is SAVISQKPSRDICQRGTSLTIQCQVDSQVTMMFWYRQQPGQSLTLIATANQGSEATYESGFVIDKFPISRPNLTFSTLTVSNMSPEDSSIYLCSVEVGGQAPLGGYTFGSGTRLTVV.